The sequence of this T cell receptor (beta chain) was determined in a study of blood T cell repertoires in COVID-19. This clone was detected only a few times. Patients from Seattle were sampled longitudinally, starting during active infection. TCRdb keeps only in-frame clones here, not all; method: immunoSEQ multiplex PCR. The sample records about 180,000 clones, around 87% being singletons. The receptor comes from a woman in her 70s with COVID-19, enrolled during active disease. Source material: peripheral blood.

The CDR3 DNA reads TGTGCCAGCAGCCAAGGTGAGGGTAACTATGGCTACACCTTC. Translated: CASSQGEGNYGYTF. The chain combines TRBV3-1 (or the pseudogene TRBV3-2) with TRBJ1-2; D is ambiguous. V was trimmed by 1 base and J by 1 base, leaving 7 bases between them. There are 14 residues in the CDR3. The germline V gene has CDR1 LGHDT and CDR2 YNNKEL (reference sequence).